This T cell receptor beta chain was identified in a study of CD8+ T cells in alopecia areata. RNA was extracted and reverse transcribed into cDNA as the sequencing template. The data were produced by immunoSEQ multiplex PCR, yet TCRdb's version contains in-frame clones alone and is incomplete. This sample has 140,000 to 150,000 clones, with 58% found just once. Trimming took off 1 base at V and 3 bases at J, with 10 bases between the two ends. From germline, CDR1 is SGHRS and CDR2 YFSETQ. The CDR3 runs 15 residues. The gene calls are TRBV5-1 and TRBJ2-2, with D perhaps matching TRBD1 or TRBD2 (5 bases each). This specimen was CD4+ T cells sorted from blood, taken at week 0. The receptor's source is a human donor with alopecia areata. In DNA, the CDR3 is TGCGCCAGCAGCTTGAGCGGCAGGGACACCGGGGAGCTGTTTTTT. Translation: CASSLSGRDTGELFF.